This T cell receptor (beta chain) came from a study of cytomegalovirus exposure and HLA in healthy donors. 13 Jbeta primers and 60 Vbeta primers were used for the PCR. Measured with immunoSEQ multiplex PCR; TCRdb has only the in-frame clones, and not every one. The top ten hold roughly 1.2% of the sample, which has roughly 180,000 clones, more than 65% seen once. Study-wide findings and caveats: Sequencing artifact likely explains a cluster of highly shared sequence variants. Immune exposure information available was restricted to CMV serostatus.

Concerning this clone: Its antigen remains unknown.

Germline assignment: CDR1 MNHNS and CDR2 SASEGT. Trimming cost V 3 bases and J 5 bases; bases outside gene matches: 6. The CDR3 is made up of 15 amino acids. Everyone who donated was a healthy bone marrow donor. This receptor was obtained from a girl aged 2-9 years in good health and CMV-seropositive. The source material was PBMCs. The V call is TRBV6-1, the J call TRBJ2-2, with 7 bases matching TRBD1. CDR3 nucleotide sequence: TGTGCCAGCAGTGACCGACAGGGTCGGACCGGGGAGCTGTTTTTT. Translated, it gives CASSDRQGRTGELFF.